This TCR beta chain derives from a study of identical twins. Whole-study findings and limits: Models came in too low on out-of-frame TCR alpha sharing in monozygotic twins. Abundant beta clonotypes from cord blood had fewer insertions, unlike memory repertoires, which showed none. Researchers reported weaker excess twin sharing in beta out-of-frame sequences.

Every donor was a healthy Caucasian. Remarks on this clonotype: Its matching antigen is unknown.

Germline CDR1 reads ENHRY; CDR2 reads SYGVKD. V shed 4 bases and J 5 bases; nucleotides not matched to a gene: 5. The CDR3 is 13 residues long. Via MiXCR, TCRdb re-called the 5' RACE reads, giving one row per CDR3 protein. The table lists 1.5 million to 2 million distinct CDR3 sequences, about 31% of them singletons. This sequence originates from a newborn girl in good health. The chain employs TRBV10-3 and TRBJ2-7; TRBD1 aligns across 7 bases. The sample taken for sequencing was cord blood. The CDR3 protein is CAISGTGNNEQYF. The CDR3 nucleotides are TGTGCCATCAGTGGGACAGGTAATAACGAGCAGTACTTC.